The 7 T cell receptor beta chains in this list originate from one sample, sequenced in a study of identical twins (dated by TCRdb to 2016 to 2017). Library preparation employed 5' RACE. The instrument was an Illumina HiSeq 2000. Through fastp at Q25 and MiXCR, TCRdb rebuilt clones from the public reads, retaining in-frame beta chains. Each CDR3 protein appears once, grouped with its most common genes and DNA. The sample records fewer than 900,000 distinct CDR3 sequences, approximately 22% of which are singletons. About 4.5% of the sample is in the top ten clones. The same data also contributed to another study, on T cells expressing NK-cell markers.

The sequenced sample consisted of PBMCs. These receptor sequences come from a woman younger than 30 in good health.

This clonotype was recorded a few times. V and J are TRBV12-3 or TRBV12-4 and TRBJ2-3; 7 nucleotides agree with TRBD1. V was clipped by 6 bases and J by 2 bases; unmatched bases: 8. This CDR3 contains 15 residues. In DNA form, the CDR3 reads TGTGCCAGCAGGTCCCAGGGGGTCGTCACAGATACGCAGTATTTT. Translated: CASRSQGVVTDTQYF.

Ten or more counts support this clonotype. V gene TRBV20-1 combines with J gene TRBJ2-5, with D perhaps being TRBD1 or TRBD2 (6 bases each). The CDR3 is 15 amino acids. Germline loops: CDR1 DFQATT, CDR2 SNEGSKA (reference sequence). The CDR3 sequence: CTMAGGRGSKETQYF. DNA of the CDR3: TGCACCATGGCTGGGGGGCGTGGCTCAAAAGAGACCCAGTACTTC.

The CDR3 spells CASSKAGVQYNEQFF. The CDR3 DNA is TGCGCCAGCAGCAAAGCGGGGGTCCAATACAATGAGCAGTTCTTC. The rearrangement links TRBV5-1 to TRBJ2-1; the match to TRBD2 covers 8 bases. In germline, CDR1 is SGHRS, CDR2 YFSETQ. The V gene end was trimmed by 4 bases and the J gene end by 4 bases; junction bases not matched to a gene: 7. The CDR3 is made up of 15 amino acids. Complete variable domain (other parts from reference TRBV5-1 and TRBJ2-1): KAGVTQTPRYLIKTRGQQVTLSCSPISGHRSVSWYQQTPGQGLQFLFEYFSETQRNKGNFPGRFSGRQFSNSRSEMNVSTLELGDSALYLCASSKAGVQYNEQFFGPGTRLTVL.

In its sample, this clonotype was seen a few times. The junction departs from the called germline gene at one end, perhaps through a read error. The chain joins TRBV12-3 or TRBV12-4 to TRBJ2-2; TRBD1 might be the D (5 bases). CDR3 length: 14 residues. The CDR3 region has the DNA TGCGCCAGCAGCTTGGCCCAGGGCACCGGGGAGCTGTTTTTT. This sequence encodes CASSLAQGTGELFF.

The CDR3 coding sequence is TGTGCCACTAGGATGGGGGAGACCCAGTACTTC. It encodes CATRMGETQYF. The chain combines TRBV10-3 with TRBJ2-5; no reliable D call. With 10 bases removed from V and 5 bases from J, the gap between germline ends came to 11 bases. The germline V gene has CDR1 ENHRY and CDR2 SYGVKD. CDR3 size: 11 residues.

This clonotype was seen a few times. The rearrangement joins TRBV12-3 or TRBV12-4 to TRBJ2-1, with TRBD2 identical over 15 bases. V gave up 5 bases and J gave up 3 bases; unmatched junction bases: 8. This CDR3 contains 18 residues. The CDR3 DNA sequence: TGTGCCAGCAGTCCCCACGGACTAGCGGGGGGGTACTACAATGAGCAGTTCTTC. Protein product: CASSPHGLAGGYYNEQFF.

With respect to this clonotype: An end of the junction does not agree with germline; a read error may underlie this. The genes are TRBV20-1 and TRBJ2-5; D may be TRBD1 (6 bases). The CDR3 loop spans 12 amino acids. Germline lookup yields CDR1 DFQATT and CDR2 SNEGSKA (reference sequence). In nucleotides, the CDR3 is TGCAGTGATAGAGGGGGAATGGAGACCCAGTACTTC. It codes for CSDRGGMETQYF.